A selection of T cell receptor beta chains follows, all from one sample in a study of shared clonotypes between healthy human individuals. Assay used: immunoSEQ multiplex PCR; TCRdb lists only in-frame clones, some missing. The sample yields approximately 1,000,000 clones, roughly 77% seen once. Sequencing was performed on memory CD4+ T cells from PBMCs. These TCRs come from a man between 18 and 35 years old in good health. Some clones in this sample may be carry-over from other donors' samples. The CDR3 runs from the conserved cysteine through the conserved F or W. Each record gives: CDR3 length, J gene, V gene, D gene, clone size, CDR3 DNA, CDR3 protein. A D gene is named only where the DNA matches it firmly. Some rows mark clone size as missing; the rest say once, few, many or name a class of expanded clone.

>16|TRBJ2-4|TRBV4-1|.|.
TGCGCCAGCAGCCAAGAAGCCATCCTAGCCAAAAACATTCAGTACTTC
CASSQEAILAKNIQYF
>15|TRBJ1-5|TRBV7-9|.|.
TGTGCCAGCAGTCAGGATGACAGGATCAATCAGCCCCAGCATTTT
CASSQDDRINQPQHF
>14|TRBJ2-5|TRBV29-1|.|.
TGCAGCGTTGAACCCCGATTACGGCAAGAGACCCAGTACTTC
CSVEPRLRQETQYF
>16|TRBJ2-7|TRBV5-6|.|.
TGTGCCAGCAGCTTGAGGATTCGGCCCCCCGGCCACGAGCAGTACTTC
CASSLRIRPPGHEQYF
>18|TRBJ2-7|TRBV11-2|.|.
TGTGCCAGCAGCCCTCTAGGAAAGCGCCGGGGGTCCCCCTACGAGCAGTACTTC
CASSPLGKRRGSPYEQYF
>13|TRBJ2-3|TRBV5-1|.|.
TGCGCCAGCAGCTTGGCCGTGGAAGATACGCAGTATTTT
CASSLAVEDTQYF
>15|TRBJ1-3|TRBV5-4|TRBD1|few
TGTGCCAGCAGCTTGGGAGGGGGCGCTGGAAACACCATATATTTT
CASSLGGGAGNTIYF
>15|TRBJ2-7|TRBV9|.|.
TGTGCCAGCAGCCCCCAGGGTTTTGGGGCCTACGAGCAGTACTTC
CASSPQGFGAYEQYF
>14|TRBJ2-7|TRBV18|TRBD1|.
TGTGCCAGCTCACCGGACAGGGTTGCTTACGAGCAGTACTTC
CASSPDRVAYEQYF
>18|TRBJ1-5|TRBV21-1|.|.
TGTGCCAGCAGCACTCAACCTCCGCGGACAGGGGCCAGAGGGACCCAGCATTTT
CASSTQPPRTGARGTQHF
>16|TRBJ1-4|TRBV27|.|.
TGTGCCAGCAGTTTATCCCTGACCGCAACTAATGAAAAACTGTTTTTT
CASSLSLTATNEKLFF
>12|TRBJ2-7|TRBV7-2|.|.
TGTGCCAGCAGCTTACTTCCCACTGCTACACATTTC
CASSLLPTATHF
>12|TRBJ2-7|TRBV18|TRBD1|few
TGTGCCAGCTCATGGGACAGGGGCGAGCAGTACTTC
CASSWDRGEQYF
>11|TRBJ1-1|TRBV7-8|.|.
TGTGCCAGCAGCTTAGGGACTGAAGCTTTCTTT
CASSLGTEAFF
>17|TRBJ2-6|TRBV10-3|.|.
TGTGCCATCAGGGATCGACAGCTAAGCTCTGGGGCCAACGTCCTGACTTTC
CAIRDRQLSSGANVLTF
>12|TRBJ1-1|TRBV6-1|TRBD1|.
TGTGCCGGAAGGGGACAGGGGGGTGAAGCTTTCTTT
CAGRGQGGEAFF
>16|TRBJ2-2|TRBV27|.|.
TGTGCCAGCAGTTTAGGGCAGTCGCGAACACCCGGGGAGCTGTTTTTT
CASSLGQSRTPGELFF
>13|TRBJ2-1|TRBV7-6|.|once
TGTGCCAGCAGCTCGAATTCCTACAATGAGCAGTTCTTC
CASSSNSYNEQFF
>18|TRBJ2-5|TRBV29-1|TRBD2|.
TGCAGCGTTAAACCCAGGACTAGCGGGAGAGGTTGGGCAGAGACCCAGTACTTC
CSVKPRTSGRGWAETQYF
>14|TRBJ2-3|TRBV7-2|TRBD2|.
TGTGCCAGCAGCTCGGGACTAGCGGGAGGCCCGCAGTATTTT
CASSSGLAGGPQYF
>15|TRBJ1-1|TRBV9|.|few
TGTGCCAGCAGCGTAGTAGGACAGACAAACACTGAAGCTTTCTTT
CASSVVGQTNTEAFF
>17|TRBJ2-7|TRBV4-1|TRBD2|.
TGCGCCAGCAGCCAGGCCCTACCACTAGCGCGGTCCTACGAGCAGTACTTC
CASSQALPLARSYEQYF
>14|TRBJ1-1|TRBV5-1|.|.
TGCGCCAGCAGCTCCAATTTAGGGTACACTGAAGCTTTCTTT
CASSSNLGYTEAFF
>13|TRBJ2-2|TRBV6-5|.|.
TGTGCCAGCCACGGGGGGCACACCGGGGAGCTGTTTTTT
CASHGGHTGELFF
>13|TRBJ2-5|TRBV7-8|.|.
TGTGCCAGCAGCTCGGGAGTTCAAGAGACCCAGTACTTC
CASSSGVQETQYF
>15|TRBJ1-2|TRBV9|.|.
TGTGCCAGCAGCGTAGGGGTTGGGGGAACCTATGGCTACACCTTC
CASSVGVGGTYGYTF
>13|TRBJ2-1|TRBV6-1|TRBD2|.
TGTGCCGGAGGACTAGCGGGATTTGGTGAGCAGTTCTTC
CAGGLAGFGEQFF
>14|TRBJ1-1|TRBV2|.|few
TGTGCCAGCAGTGTGACCAGGGGTAGCACTGAAGCTTTCTTT
CASSVTRGSTEAFF